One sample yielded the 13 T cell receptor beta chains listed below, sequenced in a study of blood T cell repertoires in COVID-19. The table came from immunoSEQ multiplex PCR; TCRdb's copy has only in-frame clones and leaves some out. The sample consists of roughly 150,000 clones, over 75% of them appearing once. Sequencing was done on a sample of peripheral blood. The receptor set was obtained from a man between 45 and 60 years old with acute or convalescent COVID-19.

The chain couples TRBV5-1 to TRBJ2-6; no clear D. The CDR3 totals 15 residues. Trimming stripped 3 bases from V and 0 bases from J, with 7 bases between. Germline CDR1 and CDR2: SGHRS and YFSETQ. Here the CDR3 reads CASSSEISGANVLTF. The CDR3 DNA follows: TGCGCCAGCAGCTCGGAGATCTCTGGGGCCAACGTCCTGACTTTC. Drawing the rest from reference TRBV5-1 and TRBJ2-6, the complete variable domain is KAGVTQTPRYLIKTRGQQVTLSCSPISGHRSVSWYQQTPGQGLQFLFEYFSETQRNKGNFPGRFSGRQFSNSRSEMNVSTLELGDSALYLCASSSEISGANVLTFGAGSRLTVL.

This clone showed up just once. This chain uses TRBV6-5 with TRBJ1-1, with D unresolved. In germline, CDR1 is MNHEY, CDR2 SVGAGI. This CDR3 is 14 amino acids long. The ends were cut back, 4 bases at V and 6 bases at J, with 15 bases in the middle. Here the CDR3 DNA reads TGTGCCAGCAGTTCGCCTGGTTCGGGTTCTGAAGCTTTCTTT. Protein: CASSSPGSGSEAFF.

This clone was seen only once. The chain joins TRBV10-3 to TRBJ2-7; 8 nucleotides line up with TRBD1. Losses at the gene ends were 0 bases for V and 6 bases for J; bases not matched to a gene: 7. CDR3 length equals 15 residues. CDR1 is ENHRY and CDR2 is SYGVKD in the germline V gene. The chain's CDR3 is CAISESFDRGIEQYF. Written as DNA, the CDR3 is TGTGCCATCAGTGAGTCTTTCGACAGGGGAATCGAGCAGTACTTC.

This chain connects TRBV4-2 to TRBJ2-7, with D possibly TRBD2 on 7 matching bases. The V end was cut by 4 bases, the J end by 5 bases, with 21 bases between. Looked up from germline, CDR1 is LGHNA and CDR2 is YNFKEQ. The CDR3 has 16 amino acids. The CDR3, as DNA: TGTGCCAGCAGCCCCTCTGGAGCGGGACAAAGGGACGAGCAGTACTTC. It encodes CASSPSGAGQRDEQYF.

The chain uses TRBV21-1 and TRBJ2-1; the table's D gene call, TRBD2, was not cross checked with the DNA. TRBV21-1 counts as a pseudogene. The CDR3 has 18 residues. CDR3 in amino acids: CASSTLGTSGISYNEQFF. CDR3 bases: TGTGCCAGCAGCACCCTCGGGACTAGCGGAATCTCCTACAATGAGCAGTTCTTC.

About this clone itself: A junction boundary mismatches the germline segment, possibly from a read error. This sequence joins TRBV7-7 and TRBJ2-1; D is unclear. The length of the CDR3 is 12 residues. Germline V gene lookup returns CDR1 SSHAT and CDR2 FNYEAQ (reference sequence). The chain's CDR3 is CASSADFGEQFF. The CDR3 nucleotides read TGTGCTAGCAGCGCCGACTTTGGTGAGCAGTTCTTC.

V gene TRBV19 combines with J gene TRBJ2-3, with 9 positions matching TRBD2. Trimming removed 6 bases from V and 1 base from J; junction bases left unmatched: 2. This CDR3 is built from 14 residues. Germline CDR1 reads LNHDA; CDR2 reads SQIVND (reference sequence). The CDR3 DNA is TGTGCCAGTAGACGACTAGCGGGCACAGATACGCAGTATTTT. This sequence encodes CASRRLAGTDTQYF.

The CDR3 protein is CACFGGSSGANVLTF. CDR3 nucleotides: TGTGCCTGCTTCGGAGGGAGCTCTGGGGCCAACGTCCTGACTTTC. The V gene is TRBV6-5, the J gene TRBJ2-6; perhaps TRBD2 as D (6 bases). There are 15 residues in the CDR3. CDR1 and CDR2 (germline): MNHEY, SVGAGI. Deletions cut 11 bases from V and 0 bases from J, with 14 bases between.

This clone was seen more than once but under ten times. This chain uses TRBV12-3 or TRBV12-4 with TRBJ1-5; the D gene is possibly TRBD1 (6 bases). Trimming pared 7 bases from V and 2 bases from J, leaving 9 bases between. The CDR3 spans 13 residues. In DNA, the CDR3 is TGTGCCAGCAAACAGGGCGGCAATCAGCCCCAGCATTTT. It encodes CASKQGGNQPQHF.

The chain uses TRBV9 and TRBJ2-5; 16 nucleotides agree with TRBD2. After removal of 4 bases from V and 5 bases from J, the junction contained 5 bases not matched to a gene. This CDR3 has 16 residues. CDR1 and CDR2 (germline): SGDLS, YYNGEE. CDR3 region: CASSPPGLAGGETQYF. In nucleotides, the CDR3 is TGTGCCAGCAGCCCCCCGGGACTAGCGGGAGGGGAGACCCAGTACTTC.

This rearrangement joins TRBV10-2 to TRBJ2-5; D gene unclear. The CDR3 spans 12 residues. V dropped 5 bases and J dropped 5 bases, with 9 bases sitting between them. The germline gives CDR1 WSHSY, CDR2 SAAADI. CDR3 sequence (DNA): TGCGCCAGCAGTAAACTCTGGGAGACCCAGTACTTC. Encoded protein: CASSKLWETQYF.

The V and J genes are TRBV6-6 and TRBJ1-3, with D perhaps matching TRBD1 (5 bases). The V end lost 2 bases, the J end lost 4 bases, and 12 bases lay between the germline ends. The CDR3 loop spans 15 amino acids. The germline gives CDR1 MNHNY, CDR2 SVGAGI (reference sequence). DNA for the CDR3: TGTGCCAGCAGTTACCCGGGGGAGGCGGGAAACACCATATATTTT. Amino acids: CASSYPGEAGNTIYF.

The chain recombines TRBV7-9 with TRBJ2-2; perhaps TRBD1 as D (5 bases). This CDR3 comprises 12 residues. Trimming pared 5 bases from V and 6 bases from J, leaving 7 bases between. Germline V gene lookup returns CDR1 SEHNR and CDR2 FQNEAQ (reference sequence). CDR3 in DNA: TGTGCCAGCAGCCCCAGGGCCGGGGAGCTGTTTTTT. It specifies CASSPRAGELFF.